The rows below give T cell receptor beta chains drawn from one sample of a study of T cell changes during pregnancy in multiple sclerosis. Assay used: immunoSEQ multiplex PCR; TCRdb lists only in-frame clones, some missing. The table lists about 40,000 clones, approximately 89% of them singletons. Sample: peripheral blood, taken in the first trimester of pregnancy. These receptors were collected from a female donor in good health, enrolled as a control in a pregnancy study. Each CDR3 is given with its conserved first and last residue. Each record gives: D gene, V gene, J gene, clone size, CDR3 DNA, CDR3 protein. D genes are given only for firm matches. A clone size is listed for some rows: how often the clone was seen (once, few, many), or a class if it is expanded.

>TRBD2|TRBV2|TRBJ2-1|-
TGTGCCAGCAGGGCCGGACTAGCGGGGGGTCGTGCAGTCTATGAGCAGTTCTTC
CASRAGLAGGRAVYEQFF
>TRBD2|TRBV11-3|TRBJ2-2|-
TGTGCCAGCAGCCGTTCCGAACTAGCGATCACCGGGGAGCTGTTTTTT
CASSRSELAITGELFF
>-|TRBV7-2|TRBJ2-7|-
TGTGCCAGCAGCTTAGTCGGGGGAAGGGACGAGCAGTACTTC
CASSLVGGRDEQYF
>TRBD1|TRBV27|TRBJ2-7|-
TGTGCCAGCAGTCACCGGGACAGGACCTACGAGCAGTACTTC
CASSHRDRTYEQYF
>-|TRBV6-6|TRBJ2-7|-
TGTGCCAGCAGTTTAACAGTTACATCCTACGAGCAGTACTTC
CASSLTVTSYEQYF
>-|TRBV4-2|TRBJ2-7|-
TGTGCCAGCAGCCAAGAAGTCATGGCTGTTTTTAACGAGCAGTACTTC
CASSQEVMAVFNEQYF
>TRBD1|TRBV27|TRBJ1-1|few
TGTGCCAGCATGTCGCACACAGGGGGCATCACTGAAGCTTTCTTT
CASMSHTGGITEAFF
>TRBD2|TRBV6-4|TRBJ2-1|few
TGTGCCAGCAGTGTAACCAGCGGGGGGAATGAGCAGTTCTTC
CASSVTSGGNEQFF
>TRBD1|TRBV13|TRBJ1-2|-
TGTGCCAGCAGCCCCGGACAGGGCAGCTATGGCTACACCTTC
CASSPGQGSYGYTF
>TRBD1|TRBV28|TRBJ1-5|-
TGTGCCAGCAGCGGGACAGGGTACAATCAGCCCCAGCATTTT
CASSGTGYNQPQHF
>-|TRBV5-1|TRBJ2-6|-
TGCGCCAGCAGCTTGGTAACAGGGCCCTCCTCTGGGGCCAACGTCCTGACTTTC
CASSLVTGPSSGANVLTF
>TRBD1|TRBV18|TRBJ1-5|-
TGTGCCAGCTCACCCCCCCCGGACAGGTGGAATCAGCCCCAGCATTTT
CASSPPPDRWNQPQHF
>TRBD1|TRBV29-1|TRBJ2-5|-
TGCAGCGCACAGGGGGCGATTGGAGAGACCCAGTACTTC
CSAQGAIGETQYF
>TRBD2|TRBV5-8|TRBJ2-3|few
TGTGCCAGCAGGACGGGACTAGCGGGGGGATCCCCTGGAGATACGCAGTATTTT
CASRTGLAGGSPGDTQYF
>-|TRBV6-5|TRBJ1-1|-
TGTGCCAGCCTACCTTTTGGGGGCAAGCACACTGAAGCTTTCTTT
CASLPFGGKHTEAFF
>TRBD2|TRBV11-2|TRBJ2-1|medium-sized
TGTGCCAGCAGCGACCCCGGGACTAGCGGGGGGGCGGGGCAGTTCTTC
CASSDPGTSGGAGQFF
>TRBD2|TRBV5-1|TRBJ2-3|-
TGCGCCAGCAGCTCGGGACTAGCGGGAGCGCCGGGGGCAGATACGCAGTATTTT
CASSSGLAGAPGADTQYF
>-|TRBV6-5|TRBJ2-3|-
TGTGCCAGCAGTAGGACTGGTTCCACAGATACGCAGTATTTT
CASSRTGSTDTQYF
>-|TRBV12-1|TRBJ2-7|-
TGTGCCAGCAGTTTCGGACTAGCGGGGTTAGTCACTTCCTACGAGCAGTACTTC
CASSFGLAGLVTSYEQYF
>TRBD1|TRBV5-4|TRBJ2-3|-
TGTGCCAGCAGTTTAGGACAGGGGGCCACAGATACGCAGTATTTT
CASSLGQGATDTQYF
>-|TRBV7-3|TRBJ2-1|-
TGTGCCAGCAGCTCCCCCCCGAGTAATGAGCAGTTCTTC
CASSSPPSNEQFF
>-|TRBV19|TRBJ1-1|-
TGTGCCAGTAGTGTATTCGGGGAAAACACTGAAGCTTTCTTT
CASSVFGENTEAFF
>-|TRBV18|TRBJ2-7|-
TGTGCCAGCTCAACTCTCGGACAGAACTCCTACGAGCAGTACTTC
CASSTLGQNSYEQYF
>-|TRBV5-6|TRBJ1-5|-
TGTGCCAGCAGCTTGAAAGCAAATCAGCCCCAGCATTTT
CASSLKANQPQHF
>-|TRBV15|TRBJ1-2|-
TGTGCCACCAGCAGAGATATTCACCAATTCAGGGGCTACACCTTC
CATSRDIHQFRGYTF
>-|TRBV4-3|TRBJ2-6|-
TGCGCCAGCTCTTTAGACAACTCTGGGGCCAACGTCCTGACTTTC
CASSLDNSGANVLTF
>-|TRBV9|TRBJ2-7|-
TGTGCCAGCAGCGTAGTTTTTTACGACAGCCCCATGTCCTACGAGCAGTACTTC
CASSVVFYDSPMSYEQYF